The entry below describes one TCR beta chain. The antigen is unknown. The entry originates in a study of T cells in localized non-small cell lung cancer. Study-wide results and limits: Across samples, adjacent lung featured a median around 60 of the top 100 tumor clones. Longer overall survival was seen with higher T cell density measured in blood. Sequencing involved a lone tumor region, leaving heterogeneity possible.

Generated by immunoSEQ multiplex PCR, the TCRdb table keeps only in-frame clones and is missing some. The data hold 40,000 or so clones, with around 79% observed a single time. V gave up 1 base and J gave up 6 bases, with 12 bases separating them. The V gene's germline CDR1 is SSHAT and CDR2 FNYEAQ (reference sequence). The CDR3 length is 15 residues. The chain recombines TRBV7-7 with TRBJ2-2; D ambiguous. The source was peripheral blood, collected before any cancer treatment. The receptor was derived from a male donor older than 55 with stage III squamous cell lung carcinoma. CDR3 sequence reads: CASSLVSKGAGELFF. In DNA form, the CDR3 reads TGTGCCAGCAGCTTAGTCTCGAAAGGCGCCGGGGAGCTGTTTTTT.